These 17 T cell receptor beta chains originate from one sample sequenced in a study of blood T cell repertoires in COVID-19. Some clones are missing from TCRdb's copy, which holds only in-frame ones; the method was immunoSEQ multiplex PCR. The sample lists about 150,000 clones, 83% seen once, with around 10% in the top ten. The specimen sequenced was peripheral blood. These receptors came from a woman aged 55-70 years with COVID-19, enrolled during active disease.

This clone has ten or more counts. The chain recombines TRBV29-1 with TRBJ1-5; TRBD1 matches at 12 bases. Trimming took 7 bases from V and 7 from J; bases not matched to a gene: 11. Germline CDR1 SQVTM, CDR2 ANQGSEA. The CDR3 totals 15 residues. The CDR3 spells CSGDGTGGLRQPQHF. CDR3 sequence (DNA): TGCAGCGGTGACGGGACAGGGGGCCTTAGGCAGCCCCAGCATTTT.

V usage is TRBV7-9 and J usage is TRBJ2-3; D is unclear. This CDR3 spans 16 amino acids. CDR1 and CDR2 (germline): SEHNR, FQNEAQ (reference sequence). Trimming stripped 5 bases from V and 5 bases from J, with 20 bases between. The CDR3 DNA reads TGTGCCAGCAGCCCGAGCACTACCCCGACGGGAGATACGCAGTATTTT. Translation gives CASSPSTTPTGDTQYF.

The CDR3 DNA sequence: TGTGCCAGCAGCCCTACAGGGGGTTGGGAGACCCAGTACTTC. Its translation is CASSPTGGWETQYF. The chain uses TRBV5-8 and TRBJ2-5; 8 bases map to TRBD1. In germline, CDR1 is SGHTS, CDR2 YDEGEE. The CDR3 spans 14 residues. The junction had 7 bases not matched to a gene; V was cut back by 4 bases and J by 5 bases.

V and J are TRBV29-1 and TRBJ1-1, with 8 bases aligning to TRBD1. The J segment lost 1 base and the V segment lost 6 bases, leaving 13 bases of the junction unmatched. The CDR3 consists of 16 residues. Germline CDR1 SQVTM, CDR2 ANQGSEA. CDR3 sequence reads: CSVRKISGTGNTEAFF. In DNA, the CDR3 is TGCAGCGTGCGAAAAATTTCCGGGACAGGGAACACTGAAGCTTTCTTT.

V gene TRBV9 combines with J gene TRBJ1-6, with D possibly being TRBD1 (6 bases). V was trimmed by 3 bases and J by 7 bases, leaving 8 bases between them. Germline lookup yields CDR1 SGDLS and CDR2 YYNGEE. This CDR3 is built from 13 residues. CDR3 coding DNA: TGTGCCAGCAGCGGGACAGAGAATTCACCCCTCCACTTT. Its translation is CASSGTENSPLHF. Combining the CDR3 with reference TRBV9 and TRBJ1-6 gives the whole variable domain DSGVTQTPKHLITATGQRVTLRCSPRSGDLSVYWYQQSLDQGLQFLIQYYNGEERAKGNILERFSAQQFPDLHSELNLSSLELGDSALYFCASSGTENSPLHFGNGTRLTVT.

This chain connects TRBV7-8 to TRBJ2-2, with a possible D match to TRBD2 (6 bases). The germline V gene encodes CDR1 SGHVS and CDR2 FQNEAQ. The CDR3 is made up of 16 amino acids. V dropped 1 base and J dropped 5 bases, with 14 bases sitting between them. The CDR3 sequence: CASSLGRGGRTGELFF. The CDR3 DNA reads TGTGCCAGCAGCTTAGGCCGGGGAGGAAGGACCGGGGAGCTGTTTTTT.

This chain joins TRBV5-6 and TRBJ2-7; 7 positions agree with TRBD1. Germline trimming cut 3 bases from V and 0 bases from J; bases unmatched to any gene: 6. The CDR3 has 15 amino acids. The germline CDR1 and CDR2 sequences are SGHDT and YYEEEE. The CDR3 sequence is CASSSRDRSSYEQYV. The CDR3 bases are TGTGCCAGCAGCTCCCGGGACAGAAGCTCCTACGAGCAGTACGTC.

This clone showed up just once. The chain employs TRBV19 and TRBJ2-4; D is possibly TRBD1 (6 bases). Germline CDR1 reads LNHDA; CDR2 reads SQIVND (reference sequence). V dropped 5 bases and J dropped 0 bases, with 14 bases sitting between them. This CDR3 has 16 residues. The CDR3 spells CASSVRGELAKNIQYF. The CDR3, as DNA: TGTGCCAGTAGTGTCAGGGGCGAGCTAGCCAAAAACATTCAGTACTTC.

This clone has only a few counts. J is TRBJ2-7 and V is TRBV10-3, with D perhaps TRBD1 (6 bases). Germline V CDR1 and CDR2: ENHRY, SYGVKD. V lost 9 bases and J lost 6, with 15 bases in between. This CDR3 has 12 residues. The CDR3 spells CAMRTASGEQYF. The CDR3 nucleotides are TGTGCCATGAGGACAGCCAGTGGCGAGCAGTACTTC.

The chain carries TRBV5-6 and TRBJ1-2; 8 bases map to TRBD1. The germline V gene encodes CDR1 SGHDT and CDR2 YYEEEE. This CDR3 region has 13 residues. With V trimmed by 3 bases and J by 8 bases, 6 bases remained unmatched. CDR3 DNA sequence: TGTGCCAGCAGCTGGGGACAGGAGCGGGGCTACACCTTC. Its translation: CASSWGQERGYTF.

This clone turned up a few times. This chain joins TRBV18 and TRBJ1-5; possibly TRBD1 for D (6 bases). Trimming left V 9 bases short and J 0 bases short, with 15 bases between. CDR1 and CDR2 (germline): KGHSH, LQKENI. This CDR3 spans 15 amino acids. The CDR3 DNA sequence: TGTGCCAGTGACTTACAGGGTATTAGCAATCAGCCCCAGCATTTT. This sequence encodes CASDLQGISNQPQHF.

The CDR3 nucleotides read TGTGCCAGCTCACCACACAGGGGGTATCAGCCCCAGCATTTT. It codes for CASSPHRGYQPQHF. The V and J genes are TRBV18 and TRBJ1-5; 8 bases fit TRBD1. CDR3 length: 14 amino acids. Trimming at V came to 1 base and at J to 5 bases, leaving 1 base not matched to a gene. Germline CDR1 and CDR2: KGHSH and LQKENI. Drawing the rest from reference TRBV18 and TRBJ1-5, the complete variable domain is NAGVMQNPRHLVRRRGQEARLRCSPMKGHSHVYWYRQLPEEGLKFMVYLQKENIIDESGMPKERFSAEFPKEGPSILRIQQVVRGDSAAYFCASSPHRGYQPQHFGDGTRLSIL.

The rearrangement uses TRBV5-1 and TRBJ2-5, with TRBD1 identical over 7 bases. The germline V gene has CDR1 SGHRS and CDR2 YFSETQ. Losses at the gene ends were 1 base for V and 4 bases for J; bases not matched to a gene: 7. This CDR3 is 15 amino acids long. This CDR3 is CASSLPPTGRETQYF. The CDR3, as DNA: TGCGCCAGCAGCTTGCCACCGACAGGGCGAGAGACCCAGTACTTC.

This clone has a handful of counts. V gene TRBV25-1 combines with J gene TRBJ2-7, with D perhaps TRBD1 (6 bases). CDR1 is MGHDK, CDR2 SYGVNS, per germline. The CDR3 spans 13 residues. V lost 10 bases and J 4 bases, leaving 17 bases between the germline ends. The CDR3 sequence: CATSPGTPYEQYF. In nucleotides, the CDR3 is TGTGCCACCTCACCCGGGACACCATACGAGCAGTACTTC.

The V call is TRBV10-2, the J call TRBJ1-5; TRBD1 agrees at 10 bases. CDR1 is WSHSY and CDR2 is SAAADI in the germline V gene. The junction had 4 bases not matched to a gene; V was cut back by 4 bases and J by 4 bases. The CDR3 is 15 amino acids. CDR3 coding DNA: TGCGCCAGCAGTGGCGGGACAGGGGTAAATCAGCCCCAGCATTTT. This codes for CASSGGTGVNQPQHF.

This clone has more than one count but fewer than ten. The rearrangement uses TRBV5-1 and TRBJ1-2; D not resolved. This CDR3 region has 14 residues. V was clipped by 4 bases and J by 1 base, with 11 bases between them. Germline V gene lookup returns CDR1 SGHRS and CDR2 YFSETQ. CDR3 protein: CASSGEQNNYGYTF. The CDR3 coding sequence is TGCGCCAGCAGCGGTGAACAGAATAACTATGGCTACACCTTC.

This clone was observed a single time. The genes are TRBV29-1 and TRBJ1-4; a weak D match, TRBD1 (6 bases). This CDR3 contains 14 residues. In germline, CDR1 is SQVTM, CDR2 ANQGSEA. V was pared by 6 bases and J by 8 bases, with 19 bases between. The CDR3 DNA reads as TGCAGCGTCGAGGACAGTGGAGGTGGGGAAAAACTGTTTTTT. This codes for CSVEDSGGGEKLFF.